A single sample is the source of the 25 T cell receptor beta chains below, sequenced in a study of immune evolution from preneoplasia to lung adenocarcinoma. The method was immunoSEQ multiplex PCR; TCRdb's version includes in-frame clones alone and lacks a portion of them. The data contain 9,500 to 10,000 clones, 88% of them singletons. The sample taken for sequencing was FFPE invasive lung adenocarcinoma tissue. The source is a person aged 70 to 85 with invasive lung adenocarcinoma. Some clones in this sample may be carry-over from other donors' samples.

V usage is TRBV7-9 and J usage is TRBJ2-5; D not certain. Trimming pared 0 bases from V and 4 bases from J, leaving 6 bases between. This CDR3 region has 13 residues. Germline V lookup: CDR1 SEHNR, CDR2 FQNEAQ (reference sequence). The CDR3 is CASSLAPVETQYF. Here the CDR3 DNA reads TGTGCCAGCAGCTTAGCGCCGGTAGAGACCCAGTACTTC.

The chain uses TRBV7-9 and TRBJ1-3, with D unresolved. The V gene's germline CDR1 is SEHNR and CDR2 FQNEAQ (reference sequence). This CDR3 is 13 amino acids long. Trimming removed 8 bases from V and 0 bases from J, with 8 bases in between. CDR3 sequence (DNA): TGTGCCAGCGGGCAGGCCTCTGGAAACACCATATATTTT. Translated, it gives CASGQASGNTIYF.

J is TRBJ2-5 and V is TRBV5-1; D call uncertain. Trimming shortened V by 0 bases and J by 3 bases, and 0 bases separated the two germline ends. This CDR3 has 11 amino acids. Germline V lookup: CDR1 SGHRS, CDR2 YFSETQ. This CDR3 is CASSLEETQYF. In nucleotides, the CDR3 is TGCGCCAGCAGCTTGGAAGAGACCCAGTACTTC.

The J gene is TRBJ2-7, the V gene TRBV27, with TRBD2 matching 8 bases. Germline values: CDR1 MNHEY, CDR2 SMNVEV (reference sequence). The CDR3 runs 15 residues. With 6 bases clipped from V and 0 bases from J, the junction kept 7 bases outside the gene matches. CDR3 protein: CASRLSGGSSYEQYF. The DNA of the CDR3 is TGTGCCAGCAGATTAAGCGGGGGAAGCTCCTACGAGCAGTACTTC.

The chain has TRBV30 and TRBJ2-3, with D possibly matching TRBD2 (7 bases). V lost 0 bases, J lost 1 base, and 11 bases lay in between. CDR1 and CDR2 (germline): GTSNPN, SVGIG (reference sequence). This CDR3 spans 15 amino acids. The CDR3 DNA follows: TGTGCCTGGAGTGTCCGCGGGGGCCGCACAGATACGCAGTATTTT. Protein product: CAWSVRGGRTDTQYF.

The rearrangement joins TRBV5-1 to TRBJ1-2; D gene unclear. Trimming stripped 2 bases from V and 8 bases from J, with 13 bases between. The CDR3 consists of 13 residues. CDR1 and CDR2 from the germline V gene are SGHRS and YFSETQ. The CDR3 coding sequence is TGCGCCAGCAGCTTTTATTCCGGGAAAGGCTACACCTTC. Amino acid sequence: CASSFYSGKGYTF.

The V call is TRBV9, the J call TRBJ2-3; D is perhaps TRBD1 (6 bases). Deletions cut 4 bases from V and 5 bases from J, with 17 bases between. The CDR3 extends over 15 amino acids. Germline-derived CDR1 and CDR2 are SGDLS and YYNGEE. CDR3 sequence (DNA): TGTGCCAGCAGCCCAACACACCAGGGGAGAGATACGCAGTATTTT. Amino acids: CASSPTHQGRDTQYF.

This chain connects TRBV29-1 to TRBJ1-1; D is undetermined. The germline V gene has CDR1 SQVTM and CDR2 ANQGSEA. Trimming cost V 5 bases and J 3 bases, with 4 bases left between them. This CDR3 has 10 residues. The DNA for the CDR3 is TGCAGCGTTCTGGACACTGAAGCTTTCTTT. Its protein product is CSVLDTEAFF.

CDR3 DNA sequence: TGTGCCAGCAGTCTGACGGGACTAGCGGGGGGTCCCTACGAGCAGTACTTC. Translating gives CASSLTGLAGGPYEQYF. The rearrangement uses TRBV2 and TRBJ2-7; 15 bases agree with TRBD2. Trimming removed 5 bases from V and 2 bases from J; junction bases left unmatched: 7. The CDR3 is made up of 17 amino acids. CDR1 is SNHLY, CDR2 FYNNEI, per germline.

The J gene is TRBJ1-4, the V gene TRBV7-9; tentative D call: TRBD1 (5 bases). This CDR3 region has 14 residues. V was shortened by 6 bases and J by 8 bases, with 16 bases between the two germline ends. The germline gives CDR1 SEHNR, CDR2 FQNEAQ (reference sequence). CDR3 DNA: TGTGCCAGCAGTAATCGGGGCTGGGGGGAAAAACTGTTTTTT. This codes for CASSNRGWGEKLFF.

The chain combines TRBV5-5 with TRBJ1-2, with TRBD1 matching 9 bases. J was trimmed by 7 bases and V by 2 bases; bases with no gene match: 6. Germline V gene data show CDR1 as SGHKS and CDR2 as YYEKEE (reference sequence). This CDR3 contains 14 residues. The DNA of the CDR3 is TGTGCCAGCAGCTTACAGGGGGCGCAGAGTGGCTACACCTTC. Its protein is CASSLQGAQSGYTF.

The V call is TRBV9, the J call TRBJ1-1; weak D call: TRBD1 (5 bases). CDR1 and CDR2 from the germline V gene are SGDLS and YYNGEE. Between the trimmed V and J ends, which lost 0 bases and 3 bases, there was a span of 15 bases. The CDR3 has 16 residues. The CDR3 DNA reads as TGTGCCAGCAGCGTAGAGGGCGGGACGAGGTACACTGAAGCTTTCTTT. Translating gives CASSVEGGTRYTEAFF. Full variable domain (rest looked up from reference TRBV9 and TRBJ1-1): DSGVTQTPKHLITATGQRVTLRCSPRSGDLSVYWYQQSLDQGLQFLIQYYNGEERAKGNILERFSAQQFPDLHSELNLSSLELGDSALYFCASSVEGGTRYTEAFFGQGTRLTVV.

This sequence joins TRBV5-8 and TRBJ2-7; TRBD1 matches 9 bases. This CDR3 comprises 15 residues. Germline CDR1 reads SGHTS; CDR2 reads YDEGEE. V shed 1 base, J shed 6 bases, and the junction held 8 bases outside the gene matches. CDR3 sequence (DNA): TGTGCCAGCAGCTTGTTGGGACAGGGTGCTGGCGAGCAGTACTTC. It codes for CASSLLGQGAGEQYF.

The chain employs TRBV5-1 and TRBJ2-7; the D gene could be TRBD1 or TRBD2 (7 bases each). Germline V gives CDR1 SGHRS, CDR2 YFSETQ. The ends were cut back, 0 bases at V and 2 bases at J, with 12 bases in the middle. The CDR3 covers 15 residues. The CDR3 is CASSLAAGGAYEQYF. Here the CDR3 DNA reads TGCGCCAGCAGCTTGGCAGCAGGGGGGGCCTACGAGCAGTACTTC.

J is TRBJ2-3 and V is TRBV9, with D unclear. Trimming removed 1 base at V and 4 bases at J, with 13 bases between. CDR3 length: 15 amino acids. Looked up from germline, CDR1 is SGDLS and CDR2 is YYNGEE. The CDR3 DNA reads as TGTGCCAGCAGCGTACAGACTTACACAGCAGATACGCAGTATTTT. Amino acid sequence: CASSVQTYTADTQYF. Full variable domain (missing parts from reference TRBV9 and TRBJ2-3): DSGVTQTPKHLITATGQRVTLRCSPRSGDLSVYWYQQSLDQGLQFLIQYYNGEERAKGNILERFSAQQFPDLHSELNLSSLELGDSALYFCASSVQTYTADTQYFGPGTRLTVL.

The gene calls are TRBV7-6 and TRBJ2-7; D possibly corresponds to TRBD2 (6 bases). Germline CDR1 and CDR2: SGHVS and FNYEAQ. CDR3 length: 15 residues. V lost 6 bases, J lost 0 bases, and 15 bases lay in between. CDR3 sequence (DNA): TGTGCCAGCAGTGTCGGGGGTCTGAGCTCCTACGAGCAGTACTTC. Its translation is CASSVGGLSSYEQYF.

This chain uses TRBV5-5 with TRBJ1-4; D ambiguous. This CDR3 has 15 amino acids. Germline lookup yields CDR1 SGHKS and CDR2 YYEKEE (reference sequence). V lost 4 bases and J 6 bases, leaving 16 bases between the germline ends. Here the CDR3 reads CASSPSPGLHEKLFF. The CDR3 DNA follows: TGTGCCAGCAGCCCGAGCCCGGGTCTTCATGAAAAACTGTTTTTT.

The genes are TRBV5-6 and TRBJ2-5; TRBD2 agrees at 8 bases. Germline CDR1 is SGHDT and CDR2 is YYEEEE. The junction had 10 bases not matched to a gene; V was cut back by 4 bases and J by 5 bases. The CDR3 runs 15 residues. CDR3 region: CASSQNKRGWETQYF. The CDR3 nucleotides are TGTGCCAGCAGCCAAAATAAGCGGGGGTGGGAGACCCAGTACTTC.

This clone was detected only once. CDR3 bases: TGCAGCGTTGAGGTGTACAATGAGCAGTTCTTC. This translates into CSVEVYNEQFF. V gene TRBV29-1 combines with J gene TRBJ2-1; D not resolved. This CDR3 comprises 11 residues. The germline gives CDR1 SQVTM, CDR2 ANQGSEA. V was cut by 3 bases and J by 4 bases, with 4 bases left in between.

Concerning this clone: Other DNA sequences in the sample encode the same CDR3. The rearrangement links TRBV29-1 to TRBJ2-7; no clear D. Trimming pared 6 bases from V and 8 bases from J, leaving 23 bases between. CDR1 is SQVTM, CDR2 ANQGSEA, per germline. The CDR3 is made up of 14 amino acids. CDR3 in amino acids: CSVGEMGLVGKQYF. In DNA, the CDR3 is TGCAGCGTGGGTGAGATGGGCCTAGTGGGGAAGCAGTACTTC.

This clone was seen only a few times. V usage is TRBV28 and J usage is TRBJ1-2; 11 nucleotides match TRBD1. CDR3 length equals 16 residues. Germline V gene data show CDR1 as MDHEN and CDR2 as SYDVKM. V was pared by 6 bases and J by 0 bases, with 6 bases of the junction left unmatched. The CDR3 nucleotides are TGTGCCAGCAGGTGGGACAGGGGGAAGTCTAACTATGGCTACACCTTC. As protein: CASRWDRGKSNYGYTF.

Turning to this clone: Different DNA sequences within this sample yield the same CDR3. V usage is TRBV6-5 and J usage is TRBJ1-1; 8 nucleotides line up with TRBD1. The CDR3 is 13 residues long. J gave up 4 bases and V 2 bases, and 0 bases lay outside the gene matches. Germline V gives CDR1 MNHEY, CDR2 SVGAGI. The CDR3 DNA follows: TGTGCCAGCAGTTACGGGACAGGCACTGAAGCTTTCTTT. Translating it yields CASSYGTGTEAFF.

The chain is built from TRBV7-9 and TRBJ2-5; 7 bases fit TRBD1. The V and J ends lost 5 bases and 1 base, in that order; junction bases with no gene match: 7. Germline CDR1 reads SEHNR; CDR2 reads FQNEAQ (reference sequence). CDR3 length equals 15 residues. The CDR3 sequence: CASSPSGQPQETQYF. In nucleotides, the CDR3 is TGTGCCAGCAGCCCATCGGGACAGCCCCAAGAGACCCAGTACTTC.

This clone was detected only once. This rearrangement joins TRBV7-3 to TRBJ2-5, with D possibly matching TRBD1 (6 bases). CDR1 is SGHTA, CDR2 FQGTGA, per germline. The CDR3 is made up of 15 amino acids. V lost 5 bases and J lost 5, with 18 bases in between. The CDR3 DNA reads TGTGCCAGCAGCCAAACTGGGACACTGGCTGAGACCCAGTACTTC. Protein sequence: CASSQTGTLAETQYF.

The chain uses TRBV19 and TRBJ2-1; 9 nucleotides align to TRBD2. The V gene end was trimmed by 11 bases and the J gene end by 7 bases; junction bases not matched to a gene: 9. CDR3 size: 13 residues. CDR1 and CDR2 (germline): LNHDA, SQIVND (reference sequence). This CDR3 is CASTGLAKNEQFF. CDR3 nucleotide sequence: TGTGCCTCAACCGGACTAGCGAAGAATGAGCAGTTCTTC.